These 32 T cell receptor beta chains originate from one sample sequenced in a study of blood T cell repertoires in COVID-19. The table came from immunoSEQ multiplex PCR; TCRdb's copy has only in-frame clones and leaves some out. This sample has 130,000 or so clones; 84% occur once, and the top ten carry more than 1.2%. Sequences were obtained from peripheral blood. Receptors were obtained from a man aged 60-69 years with acute or convalescent COVID-19.

J is TRBJ2-7 and V is TRBV4-1, with 13 bases that match TRBD2. The V and J ends lost 4 bases and 7 bases, in that order; junction bases with no gene match: 13. The CDR3 is made up of 17 amino acids. The germline CDR1 and CDR2 sequences are MGHRA and YSYEKL. CDR3 DNA: TGCGCCAGCAGCCGACTAGCGGGAGGCCCGAAAAATGGGGAGCAGTACTTC. Amino acid sequence: CASSRLAGGPKNGEQYF.

The chain joins TRBV6-5 to TRBJ2-3; no clear D gene. This CDR3 has 13 amino acids. Looked up from germline, CDR1 is MNHEY and CDR2 is SVGAGI. Trimming removed 7 bases from V and 1 base from J, with 9 bases in between. The CDR3: CASTATRTDTQYF. In nucleotides, the CDR3 is TGTGCCAGCACGGCGACACGCACAGATACGCAGTATTTT.

V and J are TRBV29-1 and TRBJ1-4; TRBD1 matches 7 bases. The CDR3 loop spans 13 amino acids. The germline V gene has CDR1 SQVTM and CDR2 ANQGSEA. With V trimmed by 4 bases and J by 8 bases, 7 bases remained unmatched. This CDR3 is CSVGEGAGEKLFF. Written as DNA, the CDR3 is TGCAGCGTTGGCGAGGGGGCTGGGGAAAAACTGTTTTTT.

This rearrangement joins TRBV7-8 to TRBJ2-7; D unresolved. Trimming removed 1 base at V and 2 bases at J, with 9 bases between. Germline lookup yields CDR1 SGHVS and CDR2 FQNEAQ. The CDR3 has 14 residues. CDR3 sequence: CASSLETFTYEQYF. The DNA of the CDR3 is TGTGCCAGCAGCTTAGAGACATTTACCTACGAGCAGTACTTC.

This chain uses TRBV3-1 (or the pseudogene TRBV3-2) with TRBJ2-1; tentative D call: TRBD2 (5 bases). The CDR3 spans 13 residues. Between the trimmed V and J ends, which lost 5 bases and 4 bases, there was a span of 9 bases. The germline CDR1 and CDR2 sequences are LGHDT and YNNKEL (reference sequence). The CDR3 DNA reads as TGTGCCAGCAGCAGGGAGCTTTACAATGAGCAGTTCTTC. Translation: CASSRELYNEQFF.

The chain carries TRBV25-1 and TRBJ1-2, with D perhaps matching TRBD1 (5 bases). The CDR3 contains 14 residues. V lost 2 bases, J lost 2 bases, and 9 bases lay in between. The germline CDR1 and CDR2 sequences are MGHDK and SYGVNS. CDR3 in amino acids: CASSEGGDNYGYTF. The CDR3 DNA follows: TGTGCCAGCAGTGAAGGAGGGGACAACTATGGCTACACCTTC.

This rearrangement joins TRBV4-2 to TRBJ2-7, with 7 positions matching TRBD2. Germline CDR1 and CDR2: LGHNA and YNFKEQ. CDR3 size: 15 residues. The V and J ends lost 2 bases and 3 bases, in that order; junction bases with no gene match: 7. CDR3 in amino acids: CASSQRRGDLYEQYF. DNA of the CDR3: TGTGCCAGCAGCCAACGACGGGGGGATCTCTACGAGCAGTACTTC.

V usage is TRBV3-1 (or the pseudogene TRBV3-2) and J usage is TRBJ1-4; no clear D gene. V was trimmed by 4 bases and J by 5 bases, leaving 14 bases between them. The germline V gene has CDR1 LGHDT and CDR2 YNNKEL (reference sequence). The CDR3 runs to 15 residues. For the CDR3, the DNA is TGTGCCAGCAGCCTCCGAGGCGGGTTAAATGAAAAACTGTTTTTT. Amino acids: CASSLRGGLNEKLFF.

V usage is TRBV6-5 and J usage is TRBJ2-3; 7 positions agree with TRBD1. The length of the CDR3 is 13 residues. Germline assignment: CDR1 MNHEY and CDR2 SVGAGI. J was trimmed by 4 bases and V by 7 bases; bases with no gene match: 5. This chain's CDR3 is CASTLQGSDTQYF. Here the CDR3 DNA reads TGTGCCAGCACTCTACAGGGGTCAGATACGCAGTATTTT.

This chain connects TRBV23-1 to TRBJ1-2; 7 bases agree with TRBD1. TRBV23-1 is known as an ORF, though its function is uncertain. V gave up 10 bases and J gave up 7 bases; unmatched junction bases: 21. The CDR3 extends over 16 amino acids. The CDR3 bases are TGCGCCACCAAAGTAGGACAGGCGCCGTTAAGGAGTGGCTACACCTTC. Translating it yields CATKVGQAPLRSGYTF.

This clone has only one observation. V gene TRBV11-2 combines with J gene TRBJ2-3, with D perhaps TRBD2 (5 bases). Germline V gene lookup returns CDR1 SGHAT and CDR2 FQNNGV. Between the trimmed V and J ends, which lost 1 base and 5 bases, there was a span of 10 bases. The CDR3 has 14 residues. DNA of the CDR3: TGTGCCAGCAGCTTAGTCCCTAGCCAAGATACGCAGTATTTT. It is translated as CASSLVPSQDTQYF.

V and J are TRBV2 and TRBJ2-5; 8 bases are shared with TRBD2. The ends lost 8 bases at V and 5 bases at J; junction bases unmatched: 10. Germline CDR1 is SNHLY and CDR2 is FYNNEI. The CDR3 has 14 amino acids. CDR3 sequence: CASRFAGGSETQYF. The CDR3 DNA follows: TGTGCCAGCCGCTTCGCGGGGGGTTCGGAGACCCAGTACTTC.

The rearrangement joins TRBV5-1 to TRBJ2-3; a possible D gene is TRBD2 (6 bases). The germline V gene has CDR1 SGHRS and CDR2 YFSETQ. The CDR3 loop spans 13 amino acids. Trimming removed 4 bases at V and 4 bases at J, with 10 bases between. The CDR3 DNA is TGCGCCAGCAGCCTCGGGGGTCCAGATACGCAGTATTTT. It translates to CASSLGGPDTQYF.

This clone has only one observation. V usage is TRBV5-6 and J usage is TRBJ2-7, with 7 bases lining up with TRBD2. The germline CDR1 and CDR2 sequences are SGHDT and YYEEEE. This CDR3 has 15 residues. V lost 0 bases, J lost 4 bases, and 7 bases stayed unmatched. The CDR3 DNA sequence: TGTGCCAGCAGCTTGGGAGCGGGGCTTAATTACGAGCAGTACTTC. This encodes CASSLGAGLNYEQYF.

CDR3 protein: CARTAGQGSSYNEQFF. The DNA for the CDR3 is TGTGCCCGTACCGCGGGACAGGGGAGCTCCTACAATGAGCAGTTCTTC. The V gene is TRBV25-1, the J gene TRBJ2-1, with TRBD1 matching 10 bases. Germline CDR1 MGHDK, CDR2 SYGVNS. This CDR3 spans 16 amino acids. J was trimmed by 0 bases and V by 11 bases; bases with no gene match: 10.

This chain connects TRBV19 to TRBJ1-1, with D tentatively TRBD1 (6 bases). V gave up 4 bases and J gave up 0 bases, with 12 bases separating them. The CDR3 length is 15 residues. Germline CDR1 is LNHDA and CDR2 is SQIVND (reference sequence). In nucleotides, the CDR3 is TGTGCCAGTAGTACCCTCGGACAGCTGAACACTGAAGCTTTCTTT. Its translation is CASSTLGQLNTEAFF.

This clone was counted a single time. This chain connects TRBV19 to TRBJ1-4, with D possibly being TRBD1 (5 bases). V lost 3 bases to trimming and J lost 5 bases, with 19 bases between them. The CDR3 spans 17 residues. Germline V lookup: CDR1 LNHDA, CDR2 SQIVND (reference sequence). CDR3 bases: TGTGCCAGTAGTATGGGTGGGGCAGTCGGGCGGAATGAAAAACTGTTTTTT. Encoded protein: CASSMGGAVGRNEKLFF.

This clone was observed a few times. The chain is built from TRBV27 and TRBJ1-6, with TRBD1 matching over 8 bases. CDR1 and CDR2 from the germline V gene are MNHEY and SMNVEV (reference sequence). The CDR3 has 14 residues. V lost 6 bases, J lost 9 bases, and 7 bases stayed unmatched. In nucleotides, the CDR3 is TGTGCCAGCAGACGCACAGGGGGTATTTCACCCCTCCACTTT. This translates into CASRRTGGISPLHF.

The J gene is TRBJ2-7, the V gene TRBV5-1; D call uncertain. The CDR3 contains 15 residues. V gave up 8 bases and J gave up 0 bases, with 18 bases separating them. The V gene's germline CDR1 is SGHRS and CDR2 YFSETQ. This CDR3 reads CARPRFGPYSYEQYF. In DNA, the CDR3 is TGCGCCAGGCCACGGTTCGGTCCCTACTCCTACGAGCAGTACTTC.

CDR3 in DNA: TGTGCCAGCAGTGAAGAGTTACAGGGCGGGGAGCTGTTTTTT. Encoded protein: CASSEELQGGELFF. The chain combines TRBV6-4 with TRBJ2-2; D is perhaps TRBD1 (6 bases). Germline assignment: CDR1 MRHNA and CDR2 SNTAGT. Deletions cut 3 bases from V and 7 bases from J, with 12 bases between. The CDR3 sequence is 14 residues long.

The gene calls are TRBV21-1 and TRBJ2-2; TRBD2 reflects the table's D call only, with no check against the DNA. TRBV21-1 is assigned pseudogene status. The CDR3 length is 15 residues. The CDR3 sequence is CASSKGREYVGELFF. The CDR3 DNA is TGTGCCAGCAGCAAAGGGAGGGAGTACGTCGGGGAGCTGTTTTTT.

This chain links TRBV5-4 with TRBJ2-7, with 7 nucleotides matching TRBD2. Germline V gives CDR1 SGHNT, CDR2 YYREEE (reference sequence). The length of the CDR3 is 14 residues. V lost 3 bases, J lost 7 bases, and 10 bases stayed unmatched. The CDR3 sequence is CASSSRTSLEEQYF. Here the CDR3 DNA reads TGTGCCAGCAGCTCCCGGACTAGTCTCGAAGAGCAGTACTTC.

The chain couples TRBV18 to TRBJ1-2; the match to TRBD1 covers 9 bases. Germline assignment: CDR1 KGHSH and CDR2 LQKENI. The CDR3 contains 15 residues. The V and J ends lost 3 bases and 4 bases, in that order; junction bases with no gene match: 6. CDR3 in amino acids: CASSPGTGKIYGYTF. As DNA, the CDR3 is TGTGCCAGCTCACCGGGGACAGGGAAGATCTATGGCTACACCTTC.

This clone was counted once. The genes are TRBV6-5 and TRBJ1-2, with D possibly being TRBD1 (5 bases). Germline loops: CDR1 MNHEY, CDR2 SVGAGI. The ends were cut back, 6 bases at V and 8 bases at J, with 10 bases in the middle. The CDR3 is made up of 11 amino acids. CDR3 nucleotides: TGTGCCAGCAGGGAGACAGACGGCTACACCTTC. It encodes CASRETDGYTF.

The rearrangement joins TRBV9 to TRBJ2-2; possibly TRBD2 for D (6 bases). V was shortened by 4 bases and J by 6 bases, with 16 bases between the two germline ends. This CDR3 comprises 15 residues. Germline V gives CDR1 SGDLS, CDR2 YYNGEE. CDR3 in DNA: TGTGCCAGCAGCTCCGCTCGCGGGGCTCCCGGGGAGCTGTTTTTT. Encoded protein: CASSSARGAPGELFF.

The chain combines TRBV7-2 with TRBJ2-1; 7 bases are a match to TRBD2. The CDR3 has 15 amino acids. Per germline, CDR1 SGHTA and CDR2 FQGNSA. The trim removed 0 bases at V and 4 bases at J, leaving 3 bases unmatched. CDR3 bases: TGTGCCAGCAGCTTAGCCGGACTAGGGTACAATGAGCAGTTCTTC. This encodes CASSLAGLGYNEQFF.

This chain connects TRBV10-3 to TRBJ2-3, with 14 bases matching TRBD2. The J segment lost 5 bases and the V segment lost 3 bases, leaving 10 bases of the junction unmatched. From germline, CDR1 is ENHRY and CDR2 SYGVKD. CDR3 length equals 18 residues. The CDR3 region is CAISDPVTSGRAGDTQYF. The CDR3 bases are TGTGCCATCAGTGACCCCGTGACTAGCGGGAGGGCCGGAGATACGCAGTATTTT.

V and J are TRBV10-2 and TRBJ2-7, with 7 bases aligning to TRBD1. The CDR3 totals 14 residues. Losses at the gene ends were 4 bases for V and 2 bases for J; bases not matched to a gene: 5. CDR1 is WSHSY, CDR2 SAAADI, per germline. This CDR3 reads CASSARTGPYEQYF. The CDR3 nucleotides read TGCGCCAGCAGTGCTAGGACAGGCCCCTACGAGCAGTACTTC.

V gene TRBV7-8 combines with J gene TRBJ1-5; TRBD1 matches at 10 bases. V lost 5 bases to trimming and J lost 3 bases; unmatched junction nucleotides: 7. Germline V lookup: CDR1 SGHVS, CDR2 FQNEAQ. CDR3 length: 16 amino acids. The CDR3 region is CASSPGTGASNQPQHF. The CDR3 region has the DNA TGTGCCAGCAGCCCCGGGACAGGGGCTTCCAATCAGCCCCAGCATTTT.

This chain uses TRBV24-1 with TRBJ1-2, with no clear D. This CDR3 spans 12 amino acids. The germline V gene encodes CDR1 KGHDR and CDR2 SFDVKD. V was pared by 4 bases and J by 5 bases, with 7 bases between. The CDR3 loop reads CATSDSVYGYTF. The CDR3 region has the DNA TGTGCCACCAGTGACTCAGTATATGGCTACACCTTC.

V usage is TRBV3-1 (or the pseudogene TRBV3-2) and J usage is TRBJ2-2, with a weak D call TRBD1 (7 bases). Between the trimmed V and J ends, which lost 1 base and 5 bases, there was a span of 11 bases. Germline assignment: CDR1 LGHDT and CDR2 YNNKEL (reference sequence). The CDR3 is 15 amino acids. The CDR3 protein is CASSQARGRTGELFF. The DNA of the CDR3 is TGTGCCAGCAGCCAAGCCAGGGGGAGGACCGGGGAGCTGTTTTTT.

The rearrangement joins TRBV13 to TRBJ1-1; a weak D match, TRBD1 (6 bases). This CDR3 comprises 13 residues. Germline V gives CDR1 PRHDT, CDR2 FYEKMQ (reference sequence). V was pared by 8 bases and J by 5 bases, with 15 bases between. The CDR3 here is CASSAGVGTEAFF. The DNA for the CDR3 is TGTGCCAGCTCCGCAGGGGTAGGGACTGAAGCTTTCTTT.